The TCR beta chain under discussion was sequenced for a study of blood T cell dynamics during melanoma immunotherapy. On the study more broadly: Patients with metastatic melanoma got pembrolizumab or nivolumab-ipilimumab as first-line care.

This sample's time point: week 3, after first cycle of checkpoint inhibitor. Apart from a couple of fast progressors, RECIST 1.1 response was judged 12 weeks post-infusion. Germline V gives CDR1 GTSNPN, CDR2 SVGIG (reference sequence). Deletions cut 2 bases from V and 6 bases from J, with 8 bases between. CDR3 size: 13 residues. TCRdb's table, derived via immunoSEQ multiplex PCR, lists solely in-frame clones and lacks some. The table records almost 15,000 clones, around nine tenths of them present only once. This chain links TRBV30 with TRBJ1-6, with D uncertain. Sequencing used blood, obtained from a patient treated with checkpoint blockade. This sequence originates from a human donor with melanoma. This CDR3 is CAWSLLFNSPLHF. CDR3 DNA: TGTGCCTGGAGTTTACTGTTTAATTCACCCCTCCACTTT.